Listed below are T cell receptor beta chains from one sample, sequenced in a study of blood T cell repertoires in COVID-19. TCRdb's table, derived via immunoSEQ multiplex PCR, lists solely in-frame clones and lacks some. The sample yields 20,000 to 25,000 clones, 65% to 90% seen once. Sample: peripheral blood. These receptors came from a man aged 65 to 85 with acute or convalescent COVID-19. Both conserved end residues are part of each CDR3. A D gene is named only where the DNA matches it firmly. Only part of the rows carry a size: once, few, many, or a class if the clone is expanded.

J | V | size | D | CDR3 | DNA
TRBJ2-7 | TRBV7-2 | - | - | CASSLDRGAGSWQYF | TGTGCCAGCAGCTTAGATCGCGGTGCGGGTTCTTGGCAGTACTTC
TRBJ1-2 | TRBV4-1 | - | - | CASSQGTQQDRYTF | TGCGCCAGCAGCCAAGGGACCCAACAGGACCGCTACACCTTC
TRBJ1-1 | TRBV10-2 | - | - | CASSHLAGADAAFF | TGCGCCAGCAGCCATTTGGCGGGGGCGGATGCCGCTTTCTTT
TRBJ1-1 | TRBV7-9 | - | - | CASSLGGDAEAFF | TGTGCCAGCAGCTTAGGGGGAGATGCTGAAGCTTTCTTT
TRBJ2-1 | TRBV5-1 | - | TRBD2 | CASSSGILAGRDNEQFF | TGCGCCAGCAGCTCGGGGATACTAGCGGGAAGGGACAATGAGCAGTTCTTC
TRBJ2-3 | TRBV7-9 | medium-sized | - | CASMLVAPTDTQYF | TGTGCCAGCATGCTAGTCGCGCCCACAGATACGCAGTATTTT
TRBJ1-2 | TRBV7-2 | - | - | CASSIDSAGNYGYTF | TGTGCCAGCAGCATCGACAGTGCGGGGAACTATGGCTACACCTTC
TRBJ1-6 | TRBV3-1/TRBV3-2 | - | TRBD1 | CASSQGQGYSPLHF | TGTGCCAGCAGCCAAGGACAGGGGTATTCACCCCTCCACTTT
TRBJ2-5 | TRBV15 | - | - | CATSRALPQETQYF | TGTGCCACCAGCAGAGCGCTACCCCAAGAGACCCAGTACTTC
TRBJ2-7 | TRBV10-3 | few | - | CASQAGQENYEQYF | TGTGCCAGTCAGGCGGGTCAGGAGAACTACGAGCAGTACTTC
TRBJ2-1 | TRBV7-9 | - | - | CASSVTGQSSYNEQFF | TGTGCCAGCAGCGTGACGGGACAAAGCTCCTACAATGAGCAGTTCTTC
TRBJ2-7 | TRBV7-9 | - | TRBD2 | CASSLVGGRASYEQYF | TGTGCCAGCAGCTTAGTTGGCGGGAGGGCCTCCTACGAGCAGTACTTC
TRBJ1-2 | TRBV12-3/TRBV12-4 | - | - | CASSSSGYGYTF | TGTGCCAGCAGTTCATCAGGGTATGGCTACACCTTC
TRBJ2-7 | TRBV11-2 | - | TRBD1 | CASSGSETGFHEQYF | TGTGCCAGCAGCGGGTCCGAGACAGGGTTCCACGAGCAGTACTTC
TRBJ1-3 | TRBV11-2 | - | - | CASSPGTTIYF | TGTGCCAGCAGCCCTGGCACCACCATATATTTT
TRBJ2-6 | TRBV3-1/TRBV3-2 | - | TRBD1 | CASSQYSTGSGANVLTF | TGTGCCAGCAGCCAGTACTCGACAGGGTCTGGGGCCAACGTCCTGACTTTC
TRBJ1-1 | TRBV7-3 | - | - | CASSVDGGTEAFF | TGTGCCAGCAGCGTAGACGGCGGCACTGAAGCTTTCTTT
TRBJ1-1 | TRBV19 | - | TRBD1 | CASSGGPGQGALNTEAFF | TGTGCCAGTAGTGGGGGCCCGGGACAGGGGGCCTTGAACACTGAAGCTTTCTTT
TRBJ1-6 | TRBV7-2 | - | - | CASSEPRGSSPLHF | TGTGCCAGCAGCGAGCCCAGGGGCAGTTCACCCCTCCACTTT